This paragraph reports one T cell receptor beta chain. Per the study methods: Scientists estimated how many nucleated cells there were by amplifying reference gene primers. Clones were read by immunoSEQ multiplex PCR, and TCRdb kept only the in-frame ones, dropping some. V, J and clone size reflect that table, while D and trimming were determined from the DNA. The sample includes over 85,000 clones, about 85% seen only once; the top ten take 35% to 40%. CDR1 SEHNR and CDR2 FQNEAQ come from the germline V gene (reference sequence). The CDR3 totals 17 residues. J gave up 4 bases and V 0 bases, and 4 bases lay outside the gene matches. The data derive from a study of blood T cell repertoires in COVID-19. Study background: COVID-19 samples collected from the United States, Italy and Spain covered acute and convalescent phases. From T cells, B-cell-depleted T cells, or PBMCs came the material, which was cDNA or gDNA.

The clonotype comes from a man at least 80 years old with acute or convalescent COVID-19. The chain recombines TRBV7-9 with TRBJ2-5; 14 nucleotides match TRBD2. Sequenced: peripheral blood. The CDR3 nucleotides are TGTGCCAGCAGCTTAGCGGGACTAGCGGGAGAATCAGAGACCCAGTACTTC. It is translated as CASSLAGLAGESETQYF.